Below, 27 T cell receptor beta chains from the same sample are listed, as sequenced in a study of cytomegalovirus exposure and HLA in healthy donors. In the PCR, 60 Vbeta and 13 Jbeta primers were used. The table came from immunoSEQ multiplex PCR; TCRdb's copy has only in-frame clones and leaves some out. This repertoire shows roughly 160,000 clones, 70% to 85% found once; its top ten account for 2% to 2.5%. The sequenced sample was PBMCs. The receptors originated from a man aged 50 to 60 in good health and CMV-seropositive.

Concerning this clone: Other DNA sequences in the sample encode the same CDR3. The chain carries TRBV6-6 and TRBJ1-2, with TRBD1 matching over 7 bases. CDR3 length: 15 amino acids. The ends lost 2 bases at V and 5 bases at J; junction bases unmatched: 8. Germline lookup yields CDR1 MNHNY and CDR2 SVGAGI (reference sequence). This CDR3 is CASSYGDSLPYGYTF. In DNA form, the CDR3 reads TGTGCCAGCAGTTACGGGGACAGTCTACCGTATGGCTACACCTTC.

The chain employs TRBV27 and TRBJ1-2; TRBD1 is a possible D gene (5 bases). Per the germline V gene, CDR1 is MNHEY and CDR2 is SMNVEV (reference sequence). With 4 bases removed from V and 3 bases from J, the gap between germline ends came to 15 bases. CDR3 length equals 15 residues. CDR3 sequence reads: CASSSTRGPDYGYTF. CDR3 nucleotides: TGTGCCAGCAGTTCCACAAGGGGTCCCGACTATGGCTACACCTTC.

The chain recombines TRBV7-3 with TRBJ2-3; no clear D gene. The CDR3 sequence is 13 residues long. V was clipped by 5 bases and J by 6 bases, with 12 bases between them. Germline values: CDR1 SGHTA, CDR2 FQGTGA. CDR3 in amino acids: CASSSGPRDTQYF. CDR3 nucleotides: TGTGCCAGCAGCAGTGGGCCCAGGGATACGCAGTATTTT.

The J gene is TRBJ2-5, the V gene TRBV10-3; maybe TRBD2 (5 bases). CDR1 is ENHRY, CDR2 SYGVKD, per germline. Trimming stripped 6 bases from V and 2 bases from J, with 10 bases between. This CDR3 is built from 13 residues. The CDR3 sequence: CAIRDSTQETQYF. The CDR3 DNA sequence: TGTGCCATCAGGGACTCGACACAAGAGACCCAGTACTTC.

J is TRBJ1-2 and V is TRBV6-6; no firm D call. Trimming removed 8 bases from V and 1 base from J, with 11 bases in between. The CDR3 spans 13 residues. Germline V gives CDR1 MNHNY, CDR2 SVGAGI (reference sequence). CDR3 DNA sequence: TGTGCCAGCTACACGGGTTTTAACTATGGCTACACCTTC. Translated, it gives CASYTGFNYGYTF.

V is TRBV7-9 and J is TRBJ2-7, with D possibly matching TRBD1 (6 bases). The CDR3 runs to 17 residues. Germline lookup yields CDR1 SEHNR and CDR2 FQNEAQ (reference sequence). Trimming took 1 base from V and 2 from J, leaving 18 bases between them. For the CDR3, the DNA is TGTGCCAGCAGCTTAGAAACGGGACATTTTTCCCCCTACGAGCAGTACTTC. Amino acids: CASSLETGHFSPYEQYF.

CDR3 bases: TGTGCCAGCAGCGGGTACCCTGGACAGGCTAGCAATCAGCCCCAGCATTTT. Protein sequence: CASSGYPGQASNQPQHF. The chain uses TRBV2 and TRBJ1-5, with 7 nucleotides matching TRBD1. Looked up from germline, CDR1 is SNHLY and CDR2 is FYNNEI. With V trimmed by 6 bases and J by 0 bases, 11 bases remained unmatched. CDR3 length equals 17 residues.

The V and J genes are TRBV7-2 and TRBJ2-3; tentatively, D is TRBD1 (6 bases). This CDR3 comprises 15 residues. Trimming took off 0 bases at V and 4 bases at J, with 11 bases between the two ends. Per the germline V gene, CDR1 is SGHTA and CDR2 is FQGNSA. CDR3 loop: CASSLAFSGADTQYF. As DNA, the CDR3 is TGTGCCAGCAGCTTAGCGTTTTCAGGGGCAGATACGCAGTATTTT.

The chain employs TRBV5-4 and TRBJ2-2; no firm D call. Germline V lookup: CDR1 SGHNT, CDR2 YYREEE (reference sequence). The length of the CDR3 is 13 residues. Trimming shortened V by 0 bases and J by 6 bases, and 6 bases separated the two germline ends. DNA of the CDR3: TGTGCCAGCAGCTTGGAGCCCCCCGGGGAGCTGTTTTTT. Translating gives CASSLEPPGELFF.

V is TRBV6-1 and J is TRBJ1-2; 11 positions match TRBD1. Unmatched junction bases numbered 5, after V lost 7 bases and J lost 10 bases. The CDR3 is made up of 12 amino acids. Looked up from germline, CDR1 is MNHNS and CDR2 is SASEGT. The CDR3 sequence: CASTWTGGIYTF. CDR3 coding DNA: TGTGCCAGCACCTGGACAGGGGGCATCTACACCTTC.

The chain couples TRBV7-9 to TRBJ2-1; 8 positions agree with TRBD1. Germline loops: CDR1 SEHNR, CDR2 FQNEAQ (reference sequence). Trimming at V came to 4 bases and at J to 8 bases, leaving 10 bases not matched to a gene. The CDR3 is 15 amino acids. This CDR3 reads CASSSLPRGPDEQFF. DNA of the CDR3: TGTGCCAGCAGCTCCCTACCCAGGGGGCCCGATGAGCAGTTCTTC.

The V gene is TRBV7-9, the J gene TRBJ2-3, with 7 bases fitting TRBD1. The CDR3 runs to 16 residues. Germline V gene data show CDR1 as SEHNR and CDR2 as FQNEAQ (reference sequence). The V segment lost 3 bases and the J segment 5 bases; nucleotides outside the gene matches: 11. CDR3 sequence (DNA): TGTGCCAGCAGCTTGAAAGCGGTACAGGGGTTAGATACGCAGTATTTT. Its protein product is CASSLKAVQGLDTQYF.

The chain has TRBV5-4 and TRBJ2-5; TRBD1 matches 8 bases. This CDR3 is built from 15 residues. Germline CDR1 SGHNT, CDR2 YYREEE (reference sequence). V dropped 1 base and J dropped 7; count of bases not matched to a gene: 9. DNA of the CDR3: TGTGCCAGCAGCTTGAATCAGGGGGCAGAGGGGACCCAGTACTTC. Its protein is CASSLNQGAEGTQYF.

The V gene is TRBV6-1, the J gene TRBJ1-1; no definite D call. This CDR3 is built from 14 residues. Trimming cost V 6 bases and J 8 bases, with 19 bases left between them. CDR1 MNHNS and CDR2 SASEGT come from the germline V gene. In DNA form, the CDR3 reads TGTGCCAGCAGCGAACCCTTGACGGGAACCGAAGCTTTCTTT. As protein: CASSEPLTGTEAFF.

This rearrangement joins TRBV4-3 to TRBJ2-7; 7 positions agree with TRBD1. V shed 0 bases, J shed 2 bases, and the junction held 16 bases outside the gene matches. This CDR3 comprises 19 residues. Germline CDR1 and CDR2: LGHNA and YSLEER. This chain's CDR3 is CASSQEIPTGTHRAYEQYF. CDR3 nucleotides: TGCGCCAGCAGCCAAGAGATCCCGACAGGGACCCATCGAGCCTACGAGCAGTACTTC.

The chain couples TRBV6-6 to TRBJ1-6; maybe TRBD1 (5 bases). The CDR3 is 14 residues long. Germline CDR1 MNHNY, CDR2 SVGAGI (reference sequence). V lost 6 bases, J lost 7 bases, and 13 bases lay in between. The CDR3 region is CASSQGLVNSPLHF. The CDR3 DNA follows: TGTGCCAGCAGCCAGGGTTTAGTGAATTCACCCCTCCACTTT.

The rearrangement uses TRBV7-3 and TRBJ2-5; D is perhaps TRBD1 (6 bases). The CDR3 runs to 13 residues. Looked up from germline, CDR1 is SGHTA and CDR2 is FQGTGA. V was trimmed by 6 bases and J by 2 bases, leaving 10 bases between them. The CDR3 sequence: CASSGGWQETQYF. In DNA form, the CDR3 reads TGTGCCAGCAGTGGGGGCTGGCAAGAGACCCAGTACTTC.

This clone has just a few counts. The chain carries TRBV5-4 and TRBJ2-7; 9 bases are shared with TRBD1. Germline CDR1 SGHNT, CDR2 YYREEE (reference sequence). With V trimmed by 4 bases and J by 3 bases, 5 bases remained unmatched. The CDR3 loop spans 14 amino acids. This CDR3 reads CASSPGQGGYEQYF. The CDR3 coding sequence is TGTGCCAGCAGCCCGGGACAGGGCGGCTACGAGCAGTACTTC.

The chain employs TRBV6-1 and TRBJ2-3; D may be TRBD2 (5 bases). Germline assignment: CDR1 MNHNS and CDR2 SASEGT. Between the trimmed V and J ends, which lost 4 bases and 4 bases, there was a span of 21 bases. This CDR3 is built from 17 residues. The CDR3, as DNA: TGTGCCAGCAGTGTTCGTCGGGGTACCGTGCACGCAGATACGCAGTATTTT. The encoded protein is CASSVRRGTVHADTQYF.

This sequence joins TRBV5-6 and TRBJ2-1, with 11 bases lining up with TRBD2. The trim removed 0 bases at V and 6 bases at J, leaving 5 bases unmatched. CDR3 length: 16 residues. Germline CDR1 and CDR2: SGHDT and YYEEEE. The CDR3 DNA follows: TGTGCCAGCAGCTTGGTACTAGCGGGGGACCGCAATGAGCAGTTCTTC. This encodes CASSLVLAGDRNEQFF.

This clone came up once. The genes are TRBV4-2 and TRBJ2-3; 8 nucleotides match TRBD2. Looked up from germline, CDR1 is LGHNA and CDR2 is YNFKEQ. The CDR3 is 17 amino acids. V shed 4 bases, J shed 4 bases, and the junction held 13 bases outside the gene matches. CDR3 in DNA: TGTGCCAGCAGCCCAGGCCTCAGCGGGGGTTTCTCAGATACGCAGTATTTT. Protein product: CASSPGLSGGFSDTQYF.

The rearrangement links TRBV29-1 to TRBJ1-1; maybe TRBD1 (5 bases). The CDR3 is 12 residues long. Trimming stripped 4 bases from V and 5 bases from J, with 11 bases between. Germline V gene sequence: CDR1 SQVTM, CDR2 ANQGSEA. The CDR3 protein is CSVGQTSTEAFF. CDR3 nucleotides: TGCAGCGTTGGACAGACCAGTACTGAAGCTTTCTTT.

The chain employs TRBV6-6 and TRBJ1-2; unclear D gene. V lost 4 bases and J 3 bases, leaving 15 bases between the germline ends. The germline gives CDR1 MNHNY, CDR2 SVGAGI (reference sequence). The CDR3 is made up of 15 amino acids. CDR3 protein: CASSLYRERDYGYTF. The CDR3 nucleotides are TGTGCCAGCAGTTTATACCGGGAAAGAGACTATGGCTACACCTTC.

In the case of this clone: Other DNA sequences in this specimen translate into the identical CDR3. The chain links TRBV11-3 to TRBJ1-1; 7 positions agree with TRBD1. The V gene's germline CDR1 is SGHNT and CDR2 YENEEA. This CDR3 has 14 amino acids. The trim removed 1 base at V and 2 bases at J, leaving 1 base unmatched. CDR3 sequence: CASSLGQGNTEAFF. The CDR3 DNA reads as TGTGCCAGCAGCTTAGGACAGGGTAACACTGAAGCTTTCTTT. The complete variable domain, with remaining parts taken from reference TRBV11-3 and TRBJ1-1, reads EAGVVQSPRYKIIEKKQPVAFWCNPISGHNTLYWYLQNLGQGPELLIRYENEEAVDDSQLPKDRFSAERLKGVDSTLKIQPAELGDSAVYLCASSLGQGNTEAFFGQGTRLTVV.

The V gene is TRBV10-3, the J gene TRBJ2-7; 7 bases are a match to TRBD1. Germline loops: CDR1 ENHRY, CDR2 SYGVKD. The CDR3 extends over 12 amino acids. V lost 10 bases to trimming and J lost 1 base; unmatched junction nucleotides: 4. CDR3 sequence (DNA): TGTGCCACCCGGACAGGATCCTACGAGCAGTACTTC. Its translation is CATRTGSYEQYF.

This clone has a handful of counts. V gene TRBV7-9 combines with J gene TRBJ2-7, with D possibly matching TRBD1 (6 bases). With 5 bases removed from V and 5 bases from J, the gap between germline ends came to 13 bases. The V gene's germline CDR1 is SEHNR and CDR2 FQNEAQ (reference sequence). The CDR3 totals 13 residues. The CDR3 loop reads CASSPTGSNEQYF. The CDR3 coding sequence is TGTGCCAGCAGCCCGACAGGCAGCAACGAGCAGTACTTC. The full variable domain, completed using reference TRBV7-9 and TRBJ2-7, is DTGVSQNPRHKITKRGQNVTFRCDPISEHNRLYWYRQTLGQGPEFLTYFQNEAQLEKSRLLSDRFSAERPKGSFSTLEIQRTEQGDSAMYLCASSPTGSNEQYFGPGTRLTVT.

This chain uses TRBV28 with TRBJ1-3, with D possibly being TRBD1 (5 bases). Germline lookup yields CDR1 MDHEN and CDR2 SYDVKM. V was trimmed by 2 bases and J by 4 bases, leaving 18 bases between them. This CDR3 spans 17 amino acids. The CDR3 region has the DNA TGTGCCAGCAGTTTAGGCAGGGTGGCCCACTTCGGAAACACCATATATTTT. Amino acids: CASSLGRVAHFGNTIYF.